A single sample is the source of the 12 T cell receptor beta chains below, sequenced in a study of response to subunit inactivated influenza vaccine (dated by TCRdb to the late 2010s). Library preparation was by RT-PCR. The sequencer listed for this sample is Illumina HiSeq 2500. TCRdb took the public reads, trimmed them with fastp at Q25, ran MiXCR for clone calling and kept in-frame beta chains. Every distinct CDR3 protein forms one entry, paired with its most common genes and DNA. Across this sample there are about 520,000 distinct CDR3 sequences, with approximately 7.7% seen only once. The ten largest clones capture around 13% of the sample. Sequencing used PBMCs from blood, obtained around 25 months after vaccination. These receptors were collected from a man aged 50 to 69 who received an inactivated influenza vaccine. Donor details come from another sample of the same person, matched by shared clones.

Remarks on this clonotype: An end of the junction differs from the germline gene, which may be a read error. The chain has TRBV27 and TRBJ1-1; 10 bases are a match to TRBD1. CDR3 size: 15 residues. Germline CDR1 MNHEY, CDR2 SMNVEV (reference sequence). The CDR3 coding sequence is TGTGCCAGCAGTGTACGGGGACAGGGGAACGCTGAAGCTTTCTTT. Protein sequence: CASSVRGQGNAEAFF.

This clonotype was counted between two and nine times. The genes are TRBV12-3 or TRBV12-4 and TRBJ1-5, with D possibly being TRBD1 (6 bases). There are 15 residues in the CDR3. With 5 bases removed from V and 1 base from J, the gap between germline ends came to 12 bases. In nucleotides, the CDR3 is TGTGCCAGCAGTCCACAGGGAAGGAGCAATCAGCCCCAGCATTTT. Protein: CASSPQGRSNQPQHF.

In its sample, this clonotype was seen a few times. CDR3: CAIMGGSGNTIYF. The CDR3 DNA sequence: TGTGCCATCATGGGAGGCTCTGGAAACACCATATATTTT. This chain uses TRBV10-3 with TRBJ1-3; the D is unclear. V was shortened by 7 bases and J by 0 bases, with 7 bases between the two germline ends. The CDR3 spans 13 residues. The germline CDR1 and CDR2 sequences are ENHRY and SYGVKD.

This clonotype was counted ten times or more. The CDR3 here is CASSLGARADTGELFF. CDR3 nucleotide sequence: TGTGCCAGCAGCTTGGGAGCCAGGGCGGACACCGGGGAGCTGTTTTTT. This chain joins TRBV5-6 and TRBJ2-2; D perhaps matches TRBD1 (5 bases). V shed 0 bases and J shed 3 bases, with 12 bases lying between them. This CDR3 comprises 16 residues. The germline V gene encodes CDR1 SGHDT and CDR2 YYEEEE.

This clonotype appeared a few times. This chain links TRBV6-2 or TRBV6-3 with TRBJ2-3; 7 positions agree with TRBD2. This CDR3 has 14 residues. V shed 5 bases, J shed 13 bases, and the junction held 15 bases outside the gene matches. Per the germline V gene, CDR1 is MNHEY and CDR2 is SVGEGT. The CDR3 loop is CASSPLARFSPKYF. CDR3 nucleotide sequence: TGTGCCAGCAGTCCACTAGCGAGATTTAGCCCGAAGTATTTT.

This clonotype has a count of ten or more. V usage is TRBV6-5 and J usage is TRBJ2-3; TRBD2 matches at 11 bases. Losses at the gene ends were 3 bases for V and 5 bases for J; bases not matched to a gene: 4. The CDR3 has 15 residues. The germline CDR1 and CDR2 sequences are MNHEY and SVGAGI. DNA for the CDR3: TGTGCCAGCAGTTATCTAGCGGGGGGTTTAGATACGCAGTATTTT. Encoded protein: CASSYLAGGLDTQYF.

This clonotype has only a few counts. V is TRBV5-1 and J is TRBJ1-1; TRBD1 aligns across 10 bases. J was trimmed by 5 bases and V by 4 bases; bases with no gene match: 5. The germline V gene has CDR1 SGHRS and CDR2 YFSETQ. CDR3 length: 14 amino acids. The CDR3 DNA sequence: TGCGCCAGCAGCCGGGACAGGGGTGATACTGAAGCTTTCTTT. Amino acids: CASSRDRGDTEAFF. The complete variable domain, with remaining parts taken from reference TRBV5-1 and TRBJ1-1, reads KAGVTQTPRYLIKTRGQQVTLSCSPISGHRSVSWYQQTPGQGLQFLFEYFSETQRNKGNFPGRFSGRQFSNSRSEMNVSTLELGDSALYLCASSRDRGDTEAFFGQGTRLTVV.

CDR3 amino acids: CASSLDQGRTNEQYF. As DNA, the CDR3 is TGTGCCAGCAGCTTAGATCAGGGTCGGACCAACGAGCAGTACTTC. V is TRBV7-2 and J is TRBJ2-7; D possibly corresponds to TRBD1 (5 bases). Per the germline V gene, CDR1 is SGHTA and CDR2 is FQGNSA. Trimming took 1 base from V and 5 from J, leaving 15 bases between them. CDR3 length: 15 residues. Combining the CDR3 with reference TRBV7-2 and TRBJ2-7 gives the whole variable domain GAGVSQSPSNKVTEKGKDVELRCDPISGHTALYWYRQSLGQGLEFLIYFQGNSAPDKSGLPSDRFSAERTGGSVSTLTIQRTQQEDSAVYLCASSLDQGRTNEQYFGPGTRLTVT.

This clonotype was seen a handful of times. The CDR3 region is CASKTFDTGELFF. The CDR3 DNA reads TGTGCCAGCAAAACATTCGACACCGGGGAGCTGTTTTTT. The chain uses TRBV6-6 and TRBJ2-2; no definite D call. This CDR3 is 13 amino acids long. V was pared by 7 bases and J by 3 bases, with 9 bases between. Germline loops: CDR1 MNHNY, CDR2 SVGAGI (reference sequence).

V gene TRBV28 combines with J gene TRBJ1-6; D not resolved. The CDR3 is 16 residues long. Trimming left V 6 bases short and J 7 bases short, with 19 bases between. CDR1 is MDHEN, CDR2 SYDVKM, per germline. CDR3 nucleotides: TGTGCCAGCAGCCCCCAAGTTCTGGGCATCAATTCACCCCTCCACTTT. Amino acids: CASSPQVLGINSPLHF.

This clonotype was recorded a few times. V gene TRBV28 combines with J gene TRBJ2-1; 12 bases line up with TRBD2. Germline CDR1 MDHEN, CDR2 SYDVKM. CDR3 length: 16 amino acids. The ends lost 5 bases at V and 1 base at J; junction bases unmatched: 3. CDR3 sequence (DNA): TGTGCCAGCAGTCTAGCGGGAGGGCCTTCCTACAATGAGCAGTTCTTC. This translates into CASSLAGGPSYNEQFF.

This clonotype has a handful of counts. The V and J genes are TRBV29-1 and TRBJ2-5, with a weak D call TRBD1 (7 bases). The CDR3 is 11 amino acids. Between the trimmed V and J ends, which lost 7 bases and 3 bases, there was a span of 9 bases. Germline values: CDR1 SQVTM, CDR2 ANQGSEA. In DNA, the CDR3 is TGCAGCGGCGGGACAGAAGAGACCCAGTACTTC. Its translation: CSGGTEETQYF.